The rows below give T cell receptor beta chains drawn from one sample of a study of CD8+CD57+ T cells in acquired aplastic anemia. TCRdb processed the reads anew with MiXCR; each CDR3 protein has one entry. The repertoire holds 200,000 to 300,000 distinct CDR3 sequences, 82% seen once, with less than 50% in the top ten. Material: sorted CD4+, CD8+, or CD8+CD57+ T cells (not recorded which) from PBMCs. These TCRs come from a human donor with aplastic anemia. Each CDR3 is given with its conserved first and last residue. The order of the fields is J gene, D gene, clone size, V gene, CDR3 protein, CDR3 DNA. D genes are given only for firm matches. Clone size is not always given. Where it is, it says once, few, many or a class for expanded clones.

TRBJ2-5 | TRBD1 | . | TRBV7-3 | CASSGRRDRRPGGF | TGTGCCAGCAGCGGTAGAAGGGACAGGCGCCCCGGTGGCTTC
TRBJ1-1 | . | . | TRBV7-6 | CASSLAHENTEAFF | TGTGCCAGCAGCTTAGCCCACGAGAACACTGAAGCTTTCTTT
TRBJ1-1 | . | . | TRBV5-4 | CASSWMGGANTEAFF | TGTGCCAGCAGCTGGATGGGGGGGGCGAACACTGAAGCTTTCTTT
TRBJ1-6 | TRBD1 | . | TRBV2 | CASTAGVGGDDEPLHF | TGTGCCAGCACCGCCGGGGTAGGGGGCGATGATGAACCCCTCCACTTT
TRBJ1-1 | . | . | TRBV7-8 | CASSPGVTGGQAFF | TGTGCCAGCAGCCCCGGGGTTACGGGTGGACAGGCTTTCTTT
TRBJ1-5 | TRBD1 | . | TRBV10-3 | CASTGGGNQPQHF | TGTGCCAGTACAGGGGGCGGCAATCAGCCCCAGCATTTT
TRBJ1-1 | . | . | TRBV10-1 | CASSPGHNTEAFF | TGCGCCAGCAGCCCCGGCCACAACACTGAAGCTTTCTTT
TRBJ1-2 | . | . | TRBV6-1 | CASTRAGNYGYTF | TGTGCCTCTACCAGGGCAGGGAACTATGGCTACACCTTC
TRBJ1-6 | . | . | TRBV7-8 | CASSLSGYNSPLHF | TGTGCCAGCAGCTTGAGTGGATATAATTCACCCCTCCACTTT
TRBJ1-4 | . | . | TRBV25-1 | CASTTLNEKLFF | TGTGCCAGCACGACACTTAATGAAAAACTGTTTTTT
TRBJ2-2 | . | once | TRBV11-3 | CASSSLDSELFF | TGTGCCAGCAGCTCTTTAGATTCGGAGCTGTTTTTT
TRBJ2-3 | . | . | TRBV7-6 | CASSVGSETQAF | TGTGCCAGCAGCGTAGGGTCCGAGACGCAAGCTTTT